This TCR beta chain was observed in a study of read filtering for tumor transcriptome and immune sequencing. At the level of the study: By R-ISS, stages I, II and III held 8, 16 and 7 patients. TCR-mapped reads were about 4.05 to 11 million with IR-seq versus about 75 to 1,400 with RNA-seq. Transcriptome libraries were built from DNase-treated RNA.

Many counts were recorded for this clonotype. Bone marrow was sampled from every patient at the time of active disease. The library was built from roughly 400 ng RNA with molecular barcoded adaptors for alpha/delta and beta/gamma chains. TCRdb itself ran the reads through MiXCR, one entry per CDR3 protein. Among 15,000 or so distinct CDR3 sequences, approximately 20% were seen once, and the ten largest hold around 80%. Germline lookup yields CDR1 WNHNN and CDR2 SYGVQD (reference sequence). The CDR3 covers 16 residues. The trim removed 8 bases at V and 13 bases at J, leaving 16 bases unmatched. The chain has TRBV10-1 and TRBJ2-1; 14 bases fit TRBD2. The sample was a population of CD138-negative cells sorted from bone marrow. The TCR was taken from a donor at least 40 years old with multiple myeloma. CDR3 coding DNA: TGCGCCAGCGGATCGGGACTAGCGGGGGTCCTCGGGGAACAGTTCTTC. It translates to CASGSGLAGVLGEQFF.